One sample yielded the 24 T cell receptor beta chains listed below, sequenced in a study of cytomegalovirus exposure and HLA in healthy donors. PCR used 60 Vbeta primers and 13 Jbeta primers. Repertoires were generated with immunoSEQ multiplex PCR, while TCRdb's copy carries only in-frame clones and drops some. The sample comprises about 63,000 clones, roughly 80% of which are singletons, and 20% to 25% rests with the top ten. The specimen was PBMCs. These receptors came from a woman aged 40 to 50 in good health and CMV-seropositive.

The chain links TRBV15 to TRBJ2-7, with 8 bases identical to TRBD1. This CDR3 is built from 14 residues. Germline-derived CDR1 and CDR2 are LNHNV and YYDKDF (reference sequence). J lost 3 bases, V lost 8 bases, and 9 bases had no gene match. The CDR3 sequence: CATARTGLNYEQYF. The CDR3 bases are TGTGCCACCGCTCGGACAGGGCTAAACTACGAGCAGTACTTC.

The chain couples TRBV19 to TRBJ1-1; D remains ambiguous. The germline CDR1 and CDR2 sequences are LNHDA and SQIVND (reference sequence). The CDR3 is made up of 13 amino acids. Between the trimmed V and J ends, which lost 6 bases and 7 bases, there was a span of 15 bases. Written as DNA, the CDR3 is TGTGCCAGTAGCATCGTTCTGCGGGATGAAGCTTTCTTT. Amino acid sequence: CASSIVLRDEAFF.

The chain links TRBV11-2 to TRBJ2-1, with D tentatively TRBD2 (6 bases). Germline lookup yields CDR1 SGHAT and CDR2 FQNNGV. The V end was cut by 10 bases, the J end by 7 bases, with 20 bases between. CDR3 length: 14 residues. The CDR3 sequence is CATGRGDCGNEQFF. DNA for the CDR3: TGTGCCACTGGTCGCGGGGATTGTGGGAATGAGCAGTTCTTC.

This clone turned up a few times. V usage is TRBV30 and J usage is TRBJ1-1, with D unclear. Germline V gene sequence: CDR1 GTSNPN, CDR2 SVGIG (reference sequence). The germline V and J ends were trimmed by 3 bases and 0 bases, with 11 bases remaining between them. This CDR3 is 14 amino acids long. As DNA, the CDR3 is TGTGCCTGGAGCTCCCTGACAATGAACACTGAAGCTTTCTTT. Amino acids: CAWSSLTMNTEAFF.

The chain couples TRBV25-1 to TRBJ2-7; TRBD2 is a possible D gene (7 bases). The ends were cut back, 2 bases at V and 0 bases at J, with 11 bases in the middle. Germline CDR1 MGHDK, CDR2 SYGVNS. The CDR3 runs 15 residues. The CDR3 coding sequence is TGTGCCAGCAGTGAAGGGAGGGGGGTCTCCTACGAGCAGTACTTC. This translates into CASSEGRGVSYEQYF.

On this clone itself: One end of the junction is discordant with germline, which a read error may explain. The V call is TRBV7-9, the J call TRBJ1-2; TRBD1 agrees at 9 bases. Germline values: CDR1 SEHNR, CDR2 FQNEAQ (reference sequence). The CDR3 spans 11 residues. CDR3 nucleotide sequence: TGTGCCAGCAGCTTAGGGGACAGGGAAGTGTTC. It specifies CASSLGDREVF.

The gene calls are TRBV6-1 and TRBJ1-4, with D perhaps TRBD1 (5 bases). CDR3 length: 15 residues. V was shortened by 8 bases and J by 6 bases, with 19 bases between the two germline ends. CDR1 and CDR2 from the germline V gene are MNHNS and SASEGT. This CDR3 is CASLLGAGQYEKLFF. CDR3 coding DNA: TGTGCCAGCCTGCTTGGGGCGGGGCAATATGAAAAACTGTTTTTT.

The chain is built from TRBV18 and TRBJ1-1; D is uncertain. Trimming removed 3 bases at V and 3 bases at J, with 11 bases between. Germline CDR1 and CDR2: KGHSH and LQKENI. The CDR3 is 14 residues long. The CDR3 bases are TGTGCCAGCTCACCGTCCGGGTCCGACACTGAAGCTTTCTTT. Amino acid sequence: CASSPSGSDTEAFF. Using reference TRBV18 and TRBJ1-1 for the parts outside the CDR3, the full variable domain is NAGVMQNPRHLVRRRGQEARLRCSPMKGHSHVYWYRQLPEEGLKFMVYLQKENIIDESGMPKERFSAEFPKEGPSILRIQQVVRGDSAAYFCASSPSGSDTEAFFGQGTRLTVV.

The CDR3 DNA reads as TGTGCCAGCAGCCTCACAGATACGCAGTATTTT. Protein product: CASSLTDTQYF. The chain recombines TRBV2 with TRBJ2-3, with D hard to call. V was trimmed by 6 bases and J by 2 bases, leaving 3 bases between them. This CDR3 is built from 11 residues. CDR1 is SNHLY and CDR2 is FYNNEI in the germline V gene.

This chain connects TRBV7-2 to TRBJ1-3, with 7 bases identical to TRBD1. The CDR3 totals 15 residues. V was pared by 4 bases and J by 0 bases, with 3 bases of the junction left unmatched. The germline CDR1 and CDR2 sequences are SGHTA and FQGNSA. CDR3 protein: CASSSQGNSGNTIYF. The CDR3 DNA reads TGTGCCAGCAGCTCACAGGGGAACTCTGGAAACACCATATATTTT.

The J gene is TRBJ1-2, the V gene TRBV7-9; 8 nucleotides match TRBD1. V shed 5 bases, J shed 5 bases, and the junction held 7 bases outside the gene matches. CDR3 length: 14 residues. Germline CDR1 and CDR2: SEHNR and FQNEAQ (reference sequence). The CDR3 here is CASSARQGPYGYTF. As DNA, the CDR3 is TGTGCCAGCAGCGCCCGACAGGGGCCTTATGGCTACACCTTC.

The chain links TRBV18 to TRBJ1-2, with D unclear. Trimming left V 3 bases short and J 4 bases short, with 3 bases between. The V gene's germline CDR1 is KGHSH and CDR2 LQKENI. This CDR3 is built from 11 residues. The CDR3: CASSPLYGYTF. The DNA of the CDR3 is TGTGCCAGCTCACCTCTCTATGGCTACACCTTC.

The gene calls are TRBV27 and TRBJ1-1; D not certain. CDR1 MNHEY and CDR2 SMNVEV come from the germline V gene (reference sequence). The CDR3 length is 12 residues. Trimming stripped 4 bases from V and 5 bases from J, with 8 bases between. The CDR3 region is CASSSKRTEAFF. Here the CDR3 DNA reads TGTGCCAGCAGTTCGAAGAGGACTGAAGCTTTCTTT.

This clone was counted between two and nine times. The chain carries TRBV4-1 and TRBJ1-1; D gene ambiguous. Per the germline V gene, CDR1 is MGHRA and CDR2 is YSYEKL. The V end lost 1 base, the J end lost 4 bases, and 7 bases lay between the germline ends. This CDR3 has 13 residues. In nucleotides, the CDR3 is TGCGCCAGCAGCCAAGGGACTAGCACTGAAGCTTTCTTT. The encoded protein is CASSQGTSTEAFF.

This clone was picked up one time. The V and J genes are TRBV28 and TRBJ1-2; D is ambiguous. There are 15 residues in the CDR3. CDR1 is MDHEN and CDR2 is SYDVKM in the germline V gene. With 7 bases removed from V and 3 bases from J, the gap between germline ends came to 18 bases. The CDR3, as DNA: TGTGCCAGCAACTCAGGTGCCACGAATTACTATGGCTACACCTTC. Translated, it gives CASNSGATNYYGYTF.

This clone was counted a few times. V is TRBV21-1 and J is TRBJ1-5; the table's D call TRBD1 went unverified against the DNA. TRBV21-1 is a listed pseudogene. The CDR3 runs to 18 residues. Here the CDR3 reads CASNLRDRRAPKNQPQHF. CDR3 in DNA: TGTGCCAGCAATCTGCGGGACAGGAGGGCTCCAAAAAATCAGCCCCAGCATTTT.

The chain carries TRBV6-5 and TRBJ1-1; no clear D. Trimming left V 2 bases short and J 1 base short, with 5 bases between. The CDR3 has 13 residues. Germline lookup yields CDR1 MNHEY and CDR2 SVGAGI. The CDR3 protein is CASSYERNTEAFF. The CDR3 nucleotides are TGTGCCAGCAGTTACGAGCGGAACACTGAAGCTTTCTTT.

The V call is TRBV21-1, the J call TRBJ2-1; the D call of TRBD2 is as the table states it, not checked on the DNA. TRBV21-1 is flagged as a pseudogene. The CDR3 consists of 14 residues. CDR3 nucleotide sequence: TGTGCCAGCAGCGATGAGGATGGGGGAGGTGAGCAGTTCTTC. Protein sequence: CASSDEDGGGEQFF.

The gene calls are TRBV5-1 and TRBJ1-2; TRBD1 agrees at 7 bases. V shed 4 bases and J 4 bases; nucleotides not matched to a gene: 7. The CDR3 is 14 amino acids. Germline V gene sequence: CDR1 SGHRS, CDR2 YFSETQ. The chain's CDR3 is CASSLGQQVYGYTF. The CDR3 DNA follows: TGCGCCAGCAGCCTGGGACAGCAAGTCTATGGCTACACCTTC.

This clone was picked up one time. The CDR3 nucleotides read TGCAGTGCGGGACTGGATACGCAGTATTTT. It yields the protein CSAGLDTQYF. The genes are TRBV20-1 and TRBJ2-3; TRBD2 might be the D (6 bases). The ends were cut back, 6 bases at V and 6 bases at J, with 7 bases in the middle. CDR3 length: 10 residues. From germline, CDR1 is DFQATT and CDR2 SNEGSKA (reference sequence).

This clone was detected only a few times. The V and J genes are TRBV4-2 and TRBJ2-2; possibly TRBD1 for D (6 bases). V dropped 4 bases and J dropped 1 base, with 10 bases sitting between them. The CDR3 totals 15 residues. Germline loops: CDR1 LGHNA, CDR2 YNFKEQ. The CDR3 DNA follows: TGTGCCAGCAGCCCCCAGACAGGGAACACCGGGGAGCTGTTTTTT. This encodes CASSPQTGNTGELFF.

Points on this clone: A junction end diverges from the germline sequence, so it may reflect a read error. The chain carries TRBV7-9 and TRBJ1-1; 7 nucleotides align to TRBD1. The CDR3 has 12 amino acids. In germline, CDR1 is SEHNR, CDR2 FQNEAQ (reference sequence). The CDR3 DNA is TGTTCCAGCAGCTTAGACAGGGAAGAAGCTTTCTTT. It specifies CSSSLDREEAFF.

The chain recombines TRBV7-8 with TRBJ2-5, with TRBD1 as a possible D gene (5 bases). The J call may be incorrect, as the DNA end agrees better with TRBJ2-7. Germline CDR1 and CDR2: SGHVS and FQNEAQ. The CDR3 loop spans 15 amino acids. This CDR3 is CASSSPERTPYEQYF. The CDR3 nucleotides are TGTGCCAGCAGTTCCCCGGAACGGACACCCTACGAGCAGTACTTC.

This chain links TRBV5-1 with TRBJ2-1; D unresolved. The CDR3 consists of 15 residues. The ends were cut back, 2 bases at V and 2 bases at J, with 11 bases in the middle. The germline CDR1 and CDR2 sequences are SGHRS and YFSETQ. The CDR3 DNA sequence: TGCGCCAGCAGCTTCCCCCGGGTAACCTACAATGAGCAGTTCTTC. This translates into CASSFPRVTYNEQFF.